Listed below are T cell receptor beta chains from one sample, sequenced in a study of long-term antiretroviral therapy in people with HIV. Here immunoSEQ multiplex PCR was the method, and the copy in TCRdb shows in-frame clones only, minus some. The table includes around 15,000 clones, roughly 83% detected once. The source was unsorted PBMCs, collected just before starting antiretroviral therapy. The receptors stem from a man between 40 and 49 years old with HIV. CDR3s include the opening cysteine and the closing phenylalanine or tryptophan. The order of the fields is V gene, D gene, clone size, J gene, CDR3 protein, CDR3 DNA. D genes are given only for firm matches. Clone size is stated in some rows and not others, as once, few, many or a class when expanded.

TRBV29-1,TRBD1,NA,TRBJ1-2,CSVEQGDYGYTF,TGCAGCGTTGAACAGGGGGACTATGGCTACACCTTC
TRBV5-1,TRBD1,NA,TRBJ2-3,CASSTTDRGRQADTQYF,TGCGCCAGCAGCACAACCGACAGGGGACGCCAGGCTGATACGCAGTATTTT
TRBV5-1,NA,NA,TRBJ2-1,CASSLRALLEYNEQFF,TGCGCCAGCAGCTTGAGGGCCCTCCTTGAGTACAATGAGCAGTTCTTC
TRBV5-1,TRBD2,NA,TRBJ2-7,CASSSTSRSVDEQYF,TGCGCCAGCAGCTCGACTAGCCGGAGTGTCGACGAGCAGTACTTC
TRBV7-9,NA,NA,TRBJ2-2,CASSLSVISTGELFF,TGTGCCAGCAGCTTATCTGTGATCTCGACCGGGGAGCTGTTTTTT
TRBV7-9,NA,NA,TRBJ2-2,CASINRGANTGELFF,TGTGCCAGCATCAATAGGGGAGCGAACACCGGGGAGCTGTTTTTT
TRBV5-6,NA,NA,TRBJ1-6,CASSAVRRGSSPLHF,TGTGCCAGCAGCGCGGTCCGGAGGGGAAGTTCACCCCTCCACTTT
TRBV25-1,NA,few,TRBJ2-1,CASSEGRQEQFF,TGTGCCAGCAGTGAAGGGCGACAGGAGCAGTTCTTC
TRBV5-6,NA,NA,TRBJ2-3,CASSSSSGTDTQYF,TGTGCCAGCAGCTCATCTAGCGGCACAGATACGCAGTATTTT
TRBV18,TRBD2,NA,TRBJ2-3,CASSPRLAGGSSADTQYF,TGTGCCAGCTCTCCCCGACTAGCGGGAGGCAGTTCAGCAGATACGCAGTATTTT
TRBV9,NA,NA,TRBJ2-2,CASSVDHNRAFANTGELFF,TGTGCCAGCAGCGTAGATCATAACAGGGCCTTCGCGAACACCGGGGAGCTGTTTTTT
TRBV5-5,NA,NA,TRBJ2-4,CASSLGVAKNIQYF,TGTGCCAGCAGCTTGGGAGTAGCCAAAAACATTCAGTACTTC
TRBV6-1,NA,NA,TRBJ1-5,CASSALRGVNQPQHF,TGTGCCAGCAGTGCTCTACGGGGAGTCAATCAGCCCCAGCATTTT
TRBV7-9,TRBD1,NA,TRBJ1-3,CASSYERGTASSGNTIYF,TGTGCCAGCAGCTACGAGCGCGGGACAGCGAGCTCTGGAAACACCATATATTTT
TRBV18,TRBD2,NA,TRBJ2-1,CASSRETSGTYNEQFF,TGTGCCAGCTCACGGGAGACTAGCGGAACCTACAATGAGCAGTTCTTC
TRBV19,NA,NA,TRBJ1-5,CASSIRGDSLGLQPQHF,TGTGCCAGTAGTATTCGGGGGGACTCTCTCGGCTTACAGCCCCAGCATTTT
TRBV4-2,NA,NA,TRBJ2-6,CASSQDRRGATFSGANVLTF,TGTGCCAGCAGCCAAGATCGCAGGGGCGCCACGTTCTCTGGGGCCAACGTCCTGACTTTC
TRBV20-1,NA,NA,TRBJ2-1,CSATDKNEQFF,TGCAGTGCCACGGATAAGAATGAGCAGTTCTTC
TRBV29-1,TRBD1,NA,TRBJ2-5,CSVRDRDQETQYF,TGCAGCGTCCGGGACAGGGACCAAGAGACCCAGTACTTC
TRBV2,NA,NA,TRBJ2-5,CASMAETQYF,TGTGCCAGCATGGCCGAGACCCAGTACTTC
TRBV6-1,TRBD1,once,TRBJ1-5,CASSEGTGRSNQPQHF,TGTGCCAGCAGTGAAGGGACAGGGAGGTCGAATCAGCCCCAGCATTTT
TRBV27,TRBD1,NA,TRBJ2-1,CASSDHGTGGRDEQFF,TGTGCCAGCAGTGACCACGGGACAGGGGGCAGAGATGAGCAGTTCTTC
TRBV5-1,NA,NA,TRBJ1-2,CASSESGNLLNYYGYTF,TGCGCCAGCAGCGAAAGTGGAAACCTCCTGAATTACTATGGCTACACCTTC
TRBV5-6,TRBD1,few,TRBJ1-6,CASSLAMGQGASPLHF,TGTGCCAGCAGCTTGGCAATGGGACAGGGGGCCTCACCCCTCCACTTT
TRBV9,NA,NA,TRBJ1-1,CASSVDAGANTEAFF,TGTGCCAGCAGCGTAGATGCAGGGGCGAACACTGAAGCTTTCTTT
TRBV2,TRBD1,NA,TRBJ2-7,CASSDGQGSYEQYF,TGTGCCAGCAGTGATGGACAGGGCTCCTACGAGCAGTACTTC
TRBV20-1,NA,NA,TRBJ2-3,CSAGAGDTQYF,TGCAGTGCTGGGGCAGGAGATACGCAGTATTTT
TRBV28,NA,NA,TRBJ1-4,CASSETGGTEKLFF,TGTGCCAGCAGCGAGACAGGCGGGACTGAAAAACTGTTTTTT
TRBV11-3,TRBD1,NA,TRBJ2-5,CASSLRQGWKETQYF,TGTGCCAGCAGCTTGCGACAGGGCTGGAAAGAGACCCAGTACTTC
TRBV19,NA,few,TRBJ1-2,CASTSWNYGYTF,TGTGCCAGTACCTCCTGGAACTATGGCTACACCTTC
TRBV15,NA,NA,TRBJ2-3,CATSRDRILTGVEADTQYF,TGTGCCACCAGCAGAGATAGGATTCTCACGGGGGTCGAGGCAGATACGCAGTATTTT
TRBV4-2,NA,NA,TRBJ1-2,CASSQDKWAGYTF,TGTGCCAGCAGCCAAGATAAGTGGGCCGGCTACACCTTC
TRBV5-5,NA,NA,TRBJ1-2,CASSFGEPSAYGYTF,TGTGCCAGCAGCTTCGGGGAACCCAGTGCCTATGGCTACACCTTC
TRBV27,TRBD2,NA,TRBJ2-1,CASSKALAGGHSGLHEQFF,TGTGCCAGCAGCAAGGCCCTAGCGGGGGGGCATTCGGGCTTACATGAGCAGTTCTTC
TRBV7-8,NA,NA,TRBJ2-7,CASSQRAADFYEQYF,TGTGCCAGCAGCCAAAGGGCCGCCGACTTCTACGAGCAGTACTTC
TRBV7-9,NA,NA,TRBJ2-1,CASSPQGPVVDEQFF,TGTGCCAGCAGCCCCCAGGGACCGGTGGTTGATGAGCAGTTCTTC